This T cell receptor beta chain was retrieved from a study of human T cells and chemical hapten exposure (dated by TCRdb to about 2021). Regarding the research as a whole: For sensitization, 2% DPC in acetone was applied to a 2 cm by 2 cm area of upper inner arm skin. Libraries were pooled for sequencing, and per-sample TCR yields varied mainly because of small differences in library volumes within the pool. Patch testing was performed on the upper back with Finn chambers containing 0.01% DPC, and the patch tests were scored after 6 days according to International Contact Dermatitis Research Group standards. Alopecia areata with under or over 50% scalp involvement, alopecia totalis and alopecia universalis were represented in the patient cohort, which was mostly female. Blood samples were taken from patients before sensitization (week 0) and then at 2, 6 and about 24 weeks after DPC sensitization. About 30 alopecia patients provided blood for TCR sequencing at one to four time points (pre-sensitization, 2, 6 and 24 weeks). The study tracked peripheral blood TCR repertoire changes in vivo during primary and secondary sensitization to the hapten diphenylcyclopropenone (DPC) in alopecia patients. Throughout the approximately 24-week study period, patients were also given weekly therapeutic DPC doses on the scalp. Points the paper makes about the study in general: Compared with pre-sensitization or healthy control sets, expanded TCRs formed significantly more large CDR3 similarity clusters, which is consistent with antigen-driven responses. Alopecia, a presumed autoimmune disease, was present in all patients, so the immune response of the patients might differ from that of healthy individuals. After repeated subsampling, changes were observed in the strength of the expansion versus patch-test correlation and in the threshold at which the correlation became significant. No change with DPC sensitization was found in the number of TCRs above 1 in 1000 frequency, and no evidence of global repertoire structure alterations was found. Patch test score correlated positively with the number of PT1 expanded TCRs, reaching significance at thresholds 8, 16 and 32 but not at 4.

There are 14 amino acids in the CDR3, from cysteine to phenylalanine inclusive. Only CDR3 DNA is held: 42 bases, read in frame from base 1. CDR1 is given as SGHRS and CDR2 as YFSETQ, both from the germline V gene. V is shortened by 3 bases, J by 3 bases, and the region joining them spans 12 bases. This clonotype has more than one count but fewer than ten. Which antigen it targets is not known. One base away there is no much larger clone; base qualities are not given. The library was generated by RACE. The sequencing machine was a NextSeq 500. During library preparation, unique molecular identifiers were attached to individual cDNA molecules so that TCRs could be counted quantitatively and reproducibly. From each blood RNA sample, both TCR alpha and TCR beta chains were sequenced. From the authors' description of their analysis: A median of about 87,000 TCRs per sample was observed, with a range of about 20,000 to 750,000. V, J and CDR3 annotation of the TCR reads was carried out using the Decombinator software suite. For the PS versus PT1 abundance plots, all samples were subsampled to the same number of TCRs (28,000). TCRs were defined as expanded if absent before sensitization and observed at least eight times at the 2-week time point. Using fastp trimming at Q25 and MiXCR clonotype assembly, TCRdb reanalyzed the public sequencing data and kept in-frame beta chains. Entries that share a CDR3 protein sequence are merged under the most common genes and DNA. For this entry, the V and J calls and clone size follow TCRdb and not the study's own pipeline. A total of roughly 190,000 distinct CDR3 sequences appear in this sample, approximately 20% of them only once. The biggest ten clones account for 6% to 8% of the sample.

The time point label on this specimen signifies: patch test 1, 2 weeks after DPC sensitization. This sample's treatment or condition label indicates: therapeutic diphenylcyclopropenone sensitization with weekly scalp DPC. At every patch-test visit, the blood draw took place before the patch test was put on. Eligible patients were aged 18 to 70, diagnosed with alopecia, deemed suitable for DPC therapy, and excluded if pregnant. Total RNA was extracted from unfractionated whole blood collected in Tempus Blood RNA tubes. The sequences come from whole blood, collected in connection with sensitization to the hapten diphenylcyclopropenone (DPC). The receptor chain draws on TRBV5-1 and TRBJ2-5; the D gene is possibly TRBD1, with 6 bases matching. The receptor was derived from a woman aged 50 to 60 with alopecia areata. Some clones in this sample may be carry-over from other donors' samples. The nucleotide sequence reads as follows: TGCGCCAGCAGCTCGGACAGTAGAGAAGAGACCCAGTACTTC. Its translation reads: CASSSDSREETQYF.